A selection of T cell receptor beta chains follows, all from one sample in a study of CD8+CD57+ T cells in acquired aplastic anemia. Using its own MiXCR run on the reads, TCRdb lists one record per CDR3 protein. The table has about 160,000 distinct CDR3 sequences, 48% seen once; the top ten hold under 35%. The sequencing input was sorted CD4+, CD8+, or CD8+CD57+ T cells (not recorded which) from PBMCs. These receptors originate from a human donor with aplastic anemia. Each CDR3 is given without its conserved first and last residue. D genes are given only for firm matches.

v_call	d_call	cdr3_aa
TRBV20-1	TRBD2	SARDLRGLAASGTSSYEQY
TRBV25-1	NA	ASSKRYNSPLH
TRBV9	NA	ASHAQRPSEQY
TRBV29-1	NA	SANSRMNTEAF
TRBV9	TRBD1	ASSVGQGDGTEAF
TRBV11-2	TRBD2	ASSLSSTSYEQF
TRBV11-2	NA	ASSLGVAGYT
TRBV5-1	NA	ASSLDLRTYEQY
TRBV5-1	TRBD2	ASSLWTSGRAEFYNEQF
TRBV7-8	TRBD1	ASSPETGWNGYT
TRBV4-2	NA	ASSQGEGDTQY
TRBV6-4	NA	ASSDSGGAANEQF
TRBV6-1	NA	ASSEIHTVEQY
TRBV7-2	NA	ASSSPGAYEQY
TRBV20-1	NA	SARDFDSGSSPSSYEQY
TRBV2	NA	ASSDGPGVEQY
TRBV2	NA	ASTWGMGTEAF
TRBV15	TRBD2	ATSRDEGAGGPSKLRMSNEQF
TRBV5-4	TRBD2	ASSFAGVRETQY
TRBV7-6	NA	ASSLDETYEQY
TRBV5-1	TRBD1	ASSTDRVLGEQY
TRBV7-9	TRBD1	ASSLGGTGSFGYT
TRBV19	NA	ASSITRPNTEAF
TRBV2	NA	ASNWNSYNSPLH
TRBV5-4	NA	ASSLSPGSNEKLF
TRBV10-2	NA	ASRLQVNQPQH
TRBV11-1	NA	ASSTRLGAYSGANVLT
TRBV20-1	NA	SARDGGSRYTGELF
TRBV20-1	NA	SARAIGPIADSPLH
TRBV20-1	NA	SAGWQGYQPQH
TRBV29-1	TRBD2	SVEVGLAGGRSYEQY
TRBV7-9	NA	ASRMVDEQF